This T cell receptor beta chain came from a study of cytomegalovirus exposure and HLA in healthy donors. This PCR relied on a set of 60 Vbeta primers and 13 Jbeta primers. Assay: immunoSEQ multiplex PCR; the TCRdb copy retains only in-frame clones and omits some. The sample has 60,000 to 90,000 clones, more than 65% seen once. The CDR3 is made up of 15 amino acids. Trimming stripped 7 bases from V and 2 bases from J, with 18 bases between. Germline CDR1 reads SGHTS; CDR2 reads YDEGEE. Points from the study as a whole: A later analysis found TCR association rates differed by HLA locus, highest for DRB1 and lowest for HLA-C. The Asian-associated ancestry cluster reportedly had fewer N-insertions than the roughly 670-donor mean in a later analysis. Presence/absence results assume similar sequencing depth per donor, which may not hold.

This clone was seen a single time. Its antigen remains unidentified. The rearrangement joins TRBV5-8 to TRBJ1-2; D ambiguous. Input material: PBMCs. This TCR came from a man aged 65-85 years in good health and CMV-seropositive. The CDR3 protein is CASPRGFTLNYGYTF. DNA for the CDR3: TGTGCCAGCCCCAGAGGGTTTACACTGAACTATGGCTACACCTTC.